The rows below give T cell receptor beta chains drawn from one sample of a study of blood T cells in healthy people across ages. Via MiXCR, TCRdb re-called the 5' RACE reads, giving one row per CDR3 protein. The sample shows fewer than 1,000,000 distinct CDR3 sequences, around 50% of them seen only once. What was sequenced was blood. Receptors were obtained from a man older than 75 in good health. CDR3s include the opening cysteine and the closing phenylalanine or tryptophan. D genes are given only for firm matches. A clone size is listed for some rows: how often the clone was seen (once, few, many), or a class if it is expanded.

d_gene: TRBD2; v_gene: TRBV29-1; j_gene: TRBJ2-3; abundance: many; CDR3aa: CSVEIPGLAGEYTQYF; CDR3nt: TGCAGCGTTGAAATTCCGGGACTAGCGGGAGAATATACGCAGTATTTT
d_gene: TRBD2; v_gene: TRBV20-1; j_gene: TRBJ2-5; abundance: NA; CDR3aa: CSASPIAGDRYNEQYF; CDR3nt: TGCAGTGCTAGCCCCATAGCGGGAGATCGGTACAATGAGCAGTACTTC
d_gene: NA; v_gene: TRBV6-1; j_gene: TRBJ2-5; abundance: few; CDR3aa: CASSNREQETQYF; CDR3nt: TGTGCCAGCAGTAACCGGGAGCAAGAGACCCAGTACTTC
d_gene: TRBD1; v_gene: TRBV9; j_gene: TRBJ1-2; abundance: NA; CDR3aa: CASSVGTGGYTF; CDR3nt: TGTGCCAGCAGCGTTGGGACAGGCGGCTACACCTTC
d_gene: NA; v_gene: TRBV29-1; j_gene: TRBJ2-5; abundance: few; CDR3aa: CSVEERETQYF; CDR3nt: TGCAGCGTTGAAGAACGGGAGACCCAGTACTTC
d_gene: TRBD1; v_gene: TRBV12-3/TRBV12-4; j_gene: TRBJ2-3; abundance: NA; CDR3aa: CASSLGDRAGADTQYF; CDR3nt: TGTGCCAGCAGTTTAGGGGACAGGGCCGGGGCAGATACGCAGTATTTT
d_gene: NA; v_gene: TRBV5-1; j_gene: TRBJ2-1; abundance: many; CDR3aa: CASTTGYHEQFF; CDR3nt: TGCGCCAGCACTACAGGGTACCATGAGCAGTTCTTC
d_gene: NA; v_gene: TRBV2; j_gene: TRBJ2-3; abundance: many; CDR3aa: CASSAGTPHSTDTQYF; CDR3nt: TGTGCCAGCAGTGCCGGGACACCGCATAGCACAGATACGCAGTATTTT
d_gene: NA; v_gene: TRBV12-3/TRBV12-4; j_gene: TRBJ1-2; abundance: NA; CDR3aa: CASSFAPEGPLNYGYTF; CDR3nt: TGTGCCAGCAGTTTTGCCCCGGAGGGACCCCTTAACTATGGCTACACCTTC
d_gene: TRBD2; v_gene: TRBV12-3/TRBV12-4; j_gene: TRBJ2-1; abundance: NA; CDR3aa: CASRQAGTSGSLNEQFF; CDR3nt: TGTGCCAGCAGGCAAGCCGGGACTAGCGGGAGTCTCAATGAGCAGTTCTTC
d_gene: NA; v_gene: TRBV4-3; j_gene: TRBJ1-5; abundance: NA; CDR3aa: CASSPQDSPNQPQHF; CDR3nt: TGCGCCAGCAGCCCGCAGGACAGCCCTAATCAGCCCCAGCATTTT
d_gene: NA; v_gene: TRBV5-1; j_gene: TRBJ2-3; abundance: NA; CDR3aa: CASSLWGGGRTNTQYF; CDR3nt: TGCGCCAGCAGCTTATGGGGTGGCGGTCGCACAAATACGCAGTATTTT
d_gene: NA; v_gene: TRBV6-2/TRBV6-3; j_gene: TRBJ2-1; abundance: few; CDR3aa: CASSYSRRLYNEQFF; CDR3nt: TGTGCCAGCAGTTACTCGAGAAGACTCTACAATGAGCAGTTCTTC
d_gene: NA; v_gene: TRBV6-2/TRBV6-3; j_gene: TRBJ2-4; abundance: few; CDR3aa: CASSYSGVTSNIQYF; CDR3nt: TGTGCCAGCAGTTACTCAGGCGTTACGTCCAACATTCAGTACTTC